What follows describes a single TCR beta chain. Its antigen is as yet unknown. The sample comes from a study of shared clonotypes between healthy human individuals. Study-wide points: A limitation of the genetic and exposure-history diversity represented arose from few donors.

The assay used deep level. Ten immunoSEQ deep assay plates were used to sequence unsorted PBMC DNA. Sequencing used immunoSEQ multiplex PCR; TCRdb keeps in-frame clones, though not all of them. The data hold hundreds of thousands of clones, with around 75% observed a single time. This sequence was found in a middle-aged woman in good health. Some clones in this sample may be carry-over from other donors' samples. Material for sequencing was PBMCs.

The DNA of the CDR3 is TGTGCCAGCAGCTTCGGGACTTTGAGCTCCTACGAGCAGTACTTC. It encodes CASSFGTLSSYEQYF. The chain has TRBV7-2 and TRBJ2-7; tentatively, D is TRBD2 (6 bases). The CDR3 spans 15 residues. CDR1 and CDR2 (germline): SGHTA, FQGNSA. Trimming cost V 3 bases and J 0 bases, with 12 bases left between them.